This record covers a single T cell receptor beta chain. This CDR3 has 14 amino acids. Germline CDR1 reads MNHNS; CDR2 reads SASEGT. The ends were cut back, 3 bases at V and 9 bases at J, with 17 bases in the middle. This sample stems from a study of blood T cell repertoires in COVID-19. Study-level information: Sources were T cells, B-cell-depleted T cells, or PBMCs; the material itself was cDNA or gDNA.

Study processing details: Reference gene primer amplification yielded estimated nucleated cell counts. The data were produced by immunoSEQ multiplex PCR, yet TCRdb's version contains in-frame clones alone and is incomplete. V and J calls and clone size are those listed in that table; D and trimming were worked out from the DNA. This sample has approximately 170,000 clones, with approximately 93% found just once. The rearrangement uses TRBV6-1 and TRBJ2-5; D might be TRBD1 (5 bases). Sequencing input: peripheral blood. This TCR derives from a woman between 55 and 75 years old with COVID-19, enrolled during active disease. In DNA, the CDR3 is TGTGCCAGCAGTGAGTCGCTACCATCAGGGCCCCAGTACTTC. Amino acids: CASSESLPSGPQYF.